Presented here are 32 T cell receptor beta chains from one specimen sequenced in a study of tissue T cells after allogeneic stem cell transplantation. Sequencing used immunoSEQ multiplex PCR; TCRdb keeps in-frame clones, though not all of them. The sample carries about 5,000 clones, 40% to 50% recorded once. The time point denotes: mouse harvest day 7 after allogeneic transplant. Mouse grafts combined 10^7 T-cell-depleted bone marrow cells with 10^6 splenic CD5+ T cells. The sequencing input was gut tissue. Receptors originate from a female BALB/c mouse given C57BL/6 T cells with graft-versus-host disease after an allogeneic hematopoietic cell transplant.

Points on this clone: Gene names follow the mouse nomenclature. Sequencing ends 1 residue short of the CDR3 end; the germline J gene provides the rest. This chain uses TRBV24 with TRBJ1-6, with D unresolved. TRBJ1-6 is designated an ORF whose function remains uncertain. Germline V CDR1 and CDR2: KGHTA, FRNEEI. The CDR3 is made up of 14 amino acids. Trimming left V 1 base short and J 3 bases short, with 4 bases between. The CDR3 sequence is CASSLSGYNSPLYF. The DNA read from the CDR3 is TGTGCCAGCAGTCTGTCAGGCTATAATTCGCCCCTCTAC.

There are a few counts of this clone. Gene and germline names: mouse. The CDR3 goes on 1 residue after the read ends, and that part is filled in from the germline J gene. This chain uses TRBV4 with TRBJ2-7; TRBD2 matches 11 bases. The germline V gene encodes CDR1 LGHDT and CDR2 YNNKQL (reference sequence). The V segment lost 5 bases and the J segment 4 bases; nucleotides outside the gene matches: 4. The CDR3 has 14 residues. The part of the CDR3 DNA that was read is TGTGCCAGCAGCCCGGGACTGGGGGTTTATGAACAGTAC. It translates to CASSPGLGVYEQY. The full CDR3 protein is CASSPGLGVYEQYF.

This clone was recorded a few times. Mouse germline and gene names are used. The read terminates 1 residue before the CDR3 end, so the remaining end is supplied by the germline J gene. The genes are TRBV26 and TRBJ2-7, with TRBD1 as a possible D gene (6 bases). The CDR3 consists of 12 residues. Germline loops: CDR1 KGHPV, CDR2 FQNQEV (reference sequence). V was shortened by 4 bases and J by 4 bases, with 8 bases between the two germline ends. The CDR3 bases that were read are TGTGCCAGCAGTCAGGGACAATATGAACAGTAC. Translating it yields CASSQGQYEQY. The entire CDR3 protein is CASSQGQYEQYF.

In regard to this clone: Gene and germline names: mouse. The read stops 1 residue short of the end of the CDR3; the missing end is completed from the germline J gene. This chain links TRBV19 with TRBJ2-1, with TRBD2 matching over 7 bases. The trim removed 2 bases at V and 2 bases at J, leaving 1 base unmatched. CDR1 is FNHDT, CDR2 SITEND, per germline (reference sequence). The length of the CDR3 is 14 residues. The DNA read from the CDR3 is TGTGCCAGCAGTATCGGGGGGGACTATGCTGAGCAGTTC. It encodes CASSIGGDYAEQF. The whole CDR3 protein reads CASSIGGDYAEQFF.

There are a few counts of this clone. The gene symbols are mouse symbols. The CDR3 end is not reached by the read, which stops 1 residue before it; the germline J gene fills it in. The gene calls are TRBV26 and TRBJ1-1, with TRBD1 matching over 11 bases. The CDR3 sequence is 15 residues long. Trimming at V came to 7 bases and at J to 5 bases, leaving 9 bases not matched to a gene. In germline, CDR1 is KGHPV, CDR2 FQNQEV (reference sequence). The DNA read from the CDR3 is TGTGCCAGCAAACCGGGACAGGGGGTGAGTACAGAAGTCTTC. Its protein is CASKPGQGVSTEVF. The full CDR3 protein is CASKPGQGVSTEVFF. The full variable domain, its missing parts supplied by reference TRBV26 and TRBJ1-1, is NSKVIQTPRYLVKGQGQKAKMRCIPEKGHPVVFWYQQNKNNEFKFLINFQNQEVLQQIDMTEKRFSAECPSNSPCSLEIQSSEAGDSALYLCASKPGQGVSTEVFFGKGTRLTVV.

Concerning this clone itself: Genes and germline are mouse. Sequencing ends 1 residue short of the CDR3 end; the germline J gene provides the rest. V gene TRBV19 combines with J gene TRBJ1-5; TRBD1 matches 8 bases. The germline CDR1 and CDR2 sequences are FNHDT and SITEND (reference sequence). J was trimmed by 3 bases and V by 5 bases; bases with no gene match: 7. This CDR3 region has 15 residues. The CDR3 spells CASSPADRANQAPLF. The sequenced CDR3 bases are TGTGCCAGCAGCCCCGCGGACAGGGCCAACCAGGCTCCGCTT.

Note on this clone: The gene names here belong to mouse. Read sequence stops 1 residue before the CDR3 end, and the germline J gene provides the missing end. Other DNA sequences of this sample code for an identical CDR3. The chain links TRBV26 to TRBJ1-1; D uncertain. Germline V CDR1 and CDR2: KGHPV, FQNQEV (reference sequence). The V end lost 2 bases, the J end lost 0 bases, and 4 bases lay between the germline ends. The CDR3 has 13 residues. The CDR3: CASSLGQNTEVFF. The CDR3 bases that were read are TGTGCCAGCAGTCTGGGACAGAACACAGAAGTCTTC.

This clone has a handful of counts. Gene names are mouse gene names. The CDR3 is cut off 1 residue early in the read; its end comes from the germline J gene. The rearrangement joins TRBV3 to TRBJ2-7; 9 bases line up with TRBD2. In germline, CDR1 is SNHLY, CDR2 FYNGKV (reference sequence). Trimming took 4 bases from V and 1 from J; bases not matched to a gene: 2. This CDR3 contains 14 residues. The CDR3 DNA, read in part, is TGTGCCAGCAGCTGGGACTGGGAGTCCTATGAACAGTAC. Translating it yields CASSWDWESYEQY. The complete CDR3 protein is CASSWDWESYEQYF.

In regard to this clone: Mouse gene names apply. The CDR3 extends 1 residue past the end of the read, so its final part is completed from the germline J gene. This chain joins TRBV1 and TRBJ2-1; 9 nucleotides match TRBD1. The CDR3 extends over 15 amino acids. Germline lookup yields CDR1 NSQYPW and CDR2 LRSPGD (reference sequence). With 6 bases clipped from V and 1 base from J, the junction kept 4 bases outside the gene matches. CDR3 in amino acids: CTCRAGTGNYAEQFF. Incomplete CDR3 DNA: TGCACCTGCAGGGCCGGGACAGGGAACTATGCTGAGCAGTTC.

Concerning this clone itself: Genes and germline come from the mouse. The CDR3 end lies 1 residue beyond the end of the read and is filled in from the germline J gene. The chain joins TRBV26 to TRBJ2-2, with D perhaps matching TRBD1 (5 bases). V lost 2 bases and J lost 0, with 7 bases in between. Per germline, CDR1 KGHPV and CDR2 FQNQEV (reference sequence). The CDR3 is made up of 15 amino acids. The CDR3 sequence: CASSLDRTNTGQLYF. The covered CDR3 bases are TGTGCCAGCAGTCTGGACAGAACAAACACCGGGCAGCTCTAC.

Turning to this clone: Any gene name here is a mouse gene name. Read data end 1 residue before the CDR3 end; the end is taken from the germline J gene. The gene calls are TRBV31 and TRBJ2-7, with 7 bases lining up with TRBD1. The CDR3 runs 11 residues. The V gene end was trimmed by 3 bases and the J gene end by 7 bases; junction bases not matched to a gene: 3. The germline V gene has CDR1 GKSSPN and CDR2 SITVG. The CDR3 bases that were read are TGTGCCTGGAGCACAGGGGTGGAACAGTAC. This sequence encodes CAWSTGVEQY. The full CDR3 sequence reads CAWSTGVEQYF.

Notes on this clone: Genes here carry mouse names. The CDR3 end falls 1 residue outside the read, so it is completed with the germline J gene. V is TRBV3 and J is TRBJ1-1; D gene ambiguous. The CDR3 contains 13 residues. The V gene lost 2 bases and the J gene lost 0 bases, with 4 bases spanning the gap. Germline lookup yields CDR1 SNHLY and CDR2 FYNGKV (reference sequence). CDR3 DNA, as far as it was read: TGTGCCAGCAGCTTAACCGCAAACACAGAAGTCTTC. Translated: CASSLTANTEVF. The whole CDR3 region reads CASSLTANTEVFF.

Concerning this clone itself: These gene names are mouse names. The read stops 1 residue short of the end of the CDR3; the missing end is completed from the germline J gene. V and J are TRBV3 and TRBJ1-1; the D is unclear. Trimming removed 5 bases at V and 1 base at J, with 11 bases between. Germline V gene data show CDR1 as SNHLY and CDR2 as FYNGKV (reference sequence). The CDR3 is 14 amino acids. CDR3 sequence: CASSPDGWNTEVFF. Partial CDR3 DNA: TGTGCCAGCAGCCCCGACGGGTGGAACACAGAAGTCTTC.

A few counts support this clone. Mouse germline and gene names are used. The read terminates 1 residue ahead of where the CDR3 ends, so the germline J gene completes it. The chain couples TRBV26 to TRBJ2-4, with D perhaps matching TRBD1 or TRBD2 (6 bases each). V dropped 2 bases and J dropped 5 bases, with 8 bases sitting between them. Germline-derived CDR1 and CDR2 are KGHPV and FQNQEV (reference sequence). The CDR3 is made up of 13 amino acids. Incomplete CDR3 DNA: TGTGCCAGCAGTCTGGGGGGCTTAAACACCTTGTAC. Protein: CASSLGGLNTLY. The entire CDR3 is CASSLGGLNTLYF. Supplemented by reference TRBV26 and TRBJ2-4, the full variable domain reads NSKVIQTPRYLVKGQGQKAKMRCIPEKGHPVVFWYQQNKNNEFKFLINFQNQEVLQQIDMTEKRFSAECPSNSPCSLEIQSSEAGDSALYLCASSLGGLNTLYFGAGTRLSVL.

Details on this clone: Mouse gene names and germline throughout. The missing CDR3 end, 1 residue past where the read stops, is filled in from the germline J gene. The rearrangement joins TRBV12-1 to TRBJ2-7, with 10 bases fitting TRBD2. With 0 bases clipped from V and 4 bases from J, the junction kept 5 bases outside the gene matches. Germline lookup yields CDR1 SGHSN and CDR2 HYEKVE. The CDR3 covers 15 residues. This CDR3 is CASSLENWGGYEQYF. The sequenced CDR3 bases are TGTGCCAGCTCTCTCGAAAACTGGGGGGGGTATGAACAGTAC.

With respect to this clone: The germline and genes are mouse ones. The read finishes 1 residue shy of the CDR3 end, and the germline J gene is used to complete it. The V gene is TRBV26, the J gene TRBJ1-4, with unresolved D. Trimming cost V 4 bases and J 0 bases, with 9 bases left between them. This CDR3 comprises 15 residues. Germline V gene lookup returns CDR1 KGHPV and CDR2 FQNQEV (reference sequence). CDR3 bases read: TGTGCCAGCAGTCCCCAAGGGTTTTCCAACGAAAGATTATTT. Translated, it gives CASSPQGFSNERLF. The full CDR3 protein is CASSPQGFSNERLFF.

As regards this clone: Each gene name is a mouse one. The read terminates 1 residue ahead of where the CDR3 ends, so the germline J gene completes it. V usage is TRBV13-1 and J usage is TRBJ1-6, with D tentatively TRBD1 (6 bases). TRBJ1-6 is designated an ORF whose function remains uncertain. Germline CDR1 is NSHNY and CDR2 is SYGAGN. CDR3 length equals 14 residues. V lost 8 bases and J lost 0, with 9 bases in between. CDR3: CARRTDSYNSPLYF. Partial CDR3 DNA: TGTGCCAGGAGGACAGATTCCTATAATTCGCCCCTCTAC.

Remarks on this clone: Gene names and germline match the mouse. Read data end 1 residue before the CDR3 end; the end is taken from the germline J gene. This chain connects TRBV26 to TRBJ2-4; D is uncertain. This CDR3 is built from 14 residues. Germline V gene lookup returns CDR1 KGHPV and CDR2 FQNQEV (reference sequence). Trimming stripped 2 bases from V and 0 bases from J, with 6 bases between. CDR3 DNA, as far as it was read: TGTGCCAGCAGTCTGGTCGGAAGTCAAAACACCTTGTAC. As protein: CASSLVGSQNTLY. The full CDR3 protein reads CASSLVGSQNTLYF. The full variable domain, in which reference TRBV26 and TRBJ2-4 provide the parts outside the CDR3, is NSKVIQTPRYLVKGQGQKAKMRCIPEKGHPVVFWYQQNKNNEFKFLINFQNQEVLQQIDMTEKRFSAECPSNSPCSLEIQSSEAGDSALYLCASSLVGSQNTLYFGAGTRLSVL.

As regards this clone: Gene names and germline match the mouse. The missing CDR3 end, 1 residue past where the read stops, is filled in from the germline J gene. The gene calls are TRBV15 and TRBJ2-3; D possibly uses TRBD1 or TRBD2 (6 bases each). The CDR3 runs 13 residues. The ends were cut back, 6 bases at V and 3 bases at J, with 10 bases in the middle. Germline-derived CDR1 and CDR2 are SGHND and FRSKSL. The chain's CDR3 is CASRGAGAETLYF. The DNA read from the CDR3 is TGTGCCAGCAGGGGGGCGGGGGCAGAAACGCTGTAT.

This clone is medium-sized. Here the gene names and germline are mouse. Read data end 1 residue before the CDR3 end; the end is taken from the germline J gene. The chain carries TRBV15 and TRBJ2-1; TRBD1 or TRBD2 may be the D gene (5 bases each). This CDR3 has 13 residues. Trimming took off 6 bases at V and 1 base at J, with 7 bases between the two ends. Germline CDR1 and CDR2: SGHND and FRSKSL. The part of the CDR3 DNA that was read is TGTGCCAGCAGGGGGACCAACTATGCTGAGCAGTTC. It is translated as CASRGTNYAEQF. The full CDR3 protein is CASRGTNYAEQFF.

A remark on this clone: Mouse gene names apply. With the read ending 1 residue before the CDR3 end, the germline J gene is used to fill in that end. This chain uses TRBV26 with TRBJ2-5; 7 nucleotides align to TRBD1. This CDR3 has 14 residues. Trimming cost V 2 bases and J 2 bases; bases outside gene matches: 1. Germline lookup yields CDR1 KGHPV and CDR2 FQNQEV (reference sequence). The CDR3 reads CASSLHRGQDTQYF. The sequenced part of the CDR3 DNA is TGTGCCAGCAGTCTGCACAGGGGCCAAGACACCCAGTAC. Combining the CDR3 with reference TRBV26 and TRBJ2-5 gives the whole variable domain NSKVIQTPRYLVKGQGQKAKMRCIPEKGHPVVFWYQQNKNNEFKFLINFQNQEVLQQIDMTEKRFSAECPSNSPCSLEIQSSEAGDSALYLCASSLHRGQDTQYFGPGTRLLVL.

On this clone: These gene names are mouse names. The read terminates 1 residue ahead of where the CDR3 ends, so the germline J gene completes it. The chain employs TRBV12-2 and TRBJ2-1; maybe TRBD1 (5 bases). There are 14 residues in the CDR3. Trimming removed 2 bases from V and 0 bases from J, with 7 bases in between. CDR1 is SGHLS, CDR2 HYDKME, per germline. CDR3 loop: CASSRQNNYAEQFF. The DNA read from the CDR3 is TGTGCCAGCTCTCGACAGAATAACTATGCTGAGCAGTTC.

Regarding this clone: Gene names are the mouse ones. The read comes to an end 1 residue before the CDR3 does, leaving the germline J gene to fill in the end. The chain has TRBV16 and TRBJ1-4, with TRBD1 identical over 7 bases. The CDR3 consists of 14 residues. CDR1 and CDR2 from the germline V gene are SGHSA and FRNQAP. The V and J ends lost 5 bases and 3 bases, in that order; junction bases with no gene match: 3. Incomplete CDR3 DNA: TGTGCAAGCAGCCCGCAGGGGGCCAACGAAAGATTATTT. Translation gives CASSPQGANERLF. From start to end, the CDR3 is CASSPQGANERLFF.

This clone was counted only a few times. Gene names denote mouse genes. Partial CDR3 DNA: TGTGCCAGCAGTCTCCAGGGCTACACCCAGTAC. Its translation is CASSLQGYTQY. In full, the CDR3 is CASSLQGYTQYF. J is TRBJ2-5 and V is TRBV26; D is possibly TRBD1 (5 bases). Read data end 1 residue before the CDR3 end; the end is taken from the germline J gene. The CDR3 contains 12 residues. Germline CDR1 and CDR2: KGHPV and FQNQEV (reference sequence). V lost 3 bases to trimming and J lost 7 bases, with 8 bases between them.

This clone is medium-sized. Gene and germline names: mouse. The read halts 1 residue ahead of the CDR3 end, with the missing end drawn from the germline J gene. The chain carries TRBV26 and TRBJ2-7; D ambiguous. Looked up from germline, CDR1 is KGHPV and CDR2 is FQNQEV (reference sequence). The CDR3 has 12 amino acids. The V gene lost 0 bases and the J gene lost 4 bases, with 4 bases spanning the gap. The chain's CDR3 is CASSLSQYEQYF. The part of the CDR3 DNA that was read is TGTGCCAGCAGTCTGTCTCAGTATGAACAGTAC. Full variable domain (missing parts from reference TRBV26 and TRBJ2-7): NSKVIQTPRYLVKGQGQKAKMRCIPEKGHPVVFWYQQNKNNEFKFLINFQNQEVLQQIDMTEKRFSAECPSNSPCSLEIQSSEAGDSALYLCASSLSQYEQYFGPGTRLTVL.

This clone was counted only a few times. Gene names and germline match the mouse. The missing CDR3 end, 1 residue past where the read stops, is filled in from the germline J gene. The V gene is TRBV26, the J gene TRBJ2-1; D unresolved. Between the trimmed V and J ends, which lost 2 bases and 0 bases, there was a span of 8 bases. The CDR3 loop spans 15 amino acids. Germline CDR1 KGHPV, CDR2 FQNQEV (reference sequence). CDR3 bases read: TGTGCCAGCAGTCTGAGGGCTGGTAACTATGCTGAGCAGTTC. Amino acids: CASSLRAGNYAEQF. The full CDR3 protein is CASSLRAGNYAEQFF.

Comments on this clone: Genes and germline are mouse. Coverage ceases 1 residue before the CDR3 finishes, and the germline J gene fills in the end. The J gene is TRBJ2-2, the V gene TRBV12-2; either TRBD1 or TRBD2 may fit D (5 bases each). The V gene's germline CDR1 is SGHLS and CDR2 HYDKME. V lost 1 base and J 4 bases, leaving 9 bases between the germline ends. The CDR3 spans 14 residues. The DNA read from the CDR3 is TGTGCCAGCTCTCTAGGGGCGGGCACCGGGCAGCTCTAC. Encoded protein: CASSLGAGTGQLY. The complete CDR3 sequence is CASSLGAGTGQLYF.

This clone appeared a few times. The gene symbols are mouse symbols. Read coverage stops 1 residue before the CDR3 terminus; the germline J gene supplies the remainder. The rearrangement links TRBV23 to TRBJ1-4; the listed D gene, TRBD1, was not tested against the DNA. CDR3 length: 13 amino acids. Germline CDR1 is KGHTA and CDR2 is FQNQQP. The CDR3 sequence: CSSSRTGDERLFF. CDR3 DNA, as far as it was read: TGCTCCAGCAGTAGGACAGGGGACGAAAGATTATTT.

Regarding this clone: Gene names and germline refer to mouse. The read halts 1 residue ahead of the CDR3 end, with the missing end drawn from the germline J gene. The chain employs TRBV12-2 and TRBJ2-5; TRBD1 aligns across 10 bases. The CDR3 extends over 15 amino acids. Germline V CDR1 and CDR2: SGHLS, HYDKME. The V and J ends lost 4 bases and 6 bases, in that order; junction bases with no gene match: 9. CDR3 sequence reads: CASSPDRGLRDTQYF. The sequenced part of the CDR3 DNA is TGTGCCAGCTCACCCGACAGGGGGCTACGGGACACCCAGTAC.

About this clone itself: Gene names follow the mouse nomenclature. The read ends 1 residue early relative to the CDR3; the germline J gene fills the gap. The chain couples TRBV24 to TRBJ1-1; 10 bases line up with TRBD1. Germline V CDR1 and CDR2: KGHTA, FRNEEI. V lost 1 base and J lost 3; bases outside the gene matches: 5. This CDR3 has 16 amino acids. The part of the CDR3 DNA that was read is TGTGCCAGCAGTCTGTTGACAGGGGGCGCGGACACAGAAGTCTTC. Its translation is CASSLLTGGADTEVF. The entire CDR3 protein reads CASSLLTGGADTEVFF.

Points on this clone: The gene symbols are mouse symbols. Read data end 1 residue before the CDR3 end; the end is taken from the germline J gene. This chain links TRBV26 with TRBJ2-2; 10 nucleotides align to TRBD2. Germline CDR1 and CDR2: KGHPV and FQNQEV (reference sequence). This CDR3 comprises 16 residues. V shed 0 bases and J 4 bases; nucleotides not matched to a gene: 2. Partial CDR3 DNA: TGTGCCAGCAGTCTGTCGCACTGGGGGGGCACCGGGCAGCTCTAC. This gives the protein CASSLSHWGGTGQLY. The full CDR3 protein reads CASSLSHWGGTGQLYF.

A single count supports this clone. Germline and genes: mouse. Read coverage stops 1 residue before the CDR3 terminus; the germline J gene supplies the remainder. The rearrangement uses TRBV24 and TRBJ2-3; 13 bases line up with TRBD2. In germline, CDR1 is KGHTA, CDR2 FRNEEI. This CDR3 has 16 amino acids. The trim removed 3 bases at V and 3 bases at J, leaving 3 bases unmatched. This chain's CDR3 is CASSLRDWGGAETLYF. The covered CDR3 bases are TGTGCCAGCAGTCTACGGGACTGGGGGGGGGCAGAAACGCTGTAT.